Listed here are 18 T cell receptor beta chains from one sample, sequenced in a study of blood T cells in healthy people across ages (dated by TCRdb to the mid-2010s). Library creation used 5' RACE. The reads were generated on an Illumina HiSeq 2500. A second PCR of roughly 7 to 12 cycles was run with a J-beta primer mix and a sample-barcoded 5' primer. Clones were called with MiXCR by TCRdb after fastp trimmed the public reads at Q25, and only in-frame beta chains were retained. All rows with the same CDR3 protein become a single entry with the most common DNA and genes. This sample lists roughly 700,000 distinct CDR3 sequences; around 32% were detected once. Together, the top ten hold 15% to 19% of the sample. Sequencing input: blood. These receptors were obtained from a woman older than 75 in good health. Donor details come from another sample of the same person, matched by shared clones.

A note on this clonotype: This sequence may be a read error, since a much larger clone differs from it by one base. The V gene is TRBV7-2, the J gene TRBJ2-3, with TRBD2 matching 7 bases. The CDR3 covers 14 residues. Germline V gene data show CDR1 as SGHTA and CDR2 as FQGNSA. V shed 4 bases and J 2 bases; nucleotides not matched to a gene: 3. CDR3 nucleotides: TGTGCCAGCAGCTGCGGGGGAACCACAGATACGCAGTATTTT. Translated: CASSCGGTTDTQYF. Complete variable domain (other parts from reference TRBV7-2 and TRBJ2-3): GAGVSQSPSNKVTEKGKDVELRCDPISGHTALYWYRQSLGQGLEFLIYFQGNSAPDKSGLPSDRFSAERTGGSVSTLTIQRTQQEDSAVYLCASSCGGTTDTQYFGPGTRLTVL.

The rearrangement uses TRBV9 and TRBJ1-6, with D perhaps matching TRBD1 (5 bases). The CDR3 has 15 amino acids. With 2 bases removed from V and 7 bases from J, the gap between germline ends came to 13 bases. Germline V gives CDR1 SGDLS, CDR2 YYNGEE. This CDR3 reads CASSVRDAGNSPLHF. The CDR3 coding sequence is TGTGCCAGCAGCGTCCGGGACGCAGGGAATTCACCCCTCCACTTT.

This clonotype was recorded at least ten times. The chain links TRBV7-2 to TRBJ1-5; unclear D gene. Germline CDR1 and CDR2: SGHTA and FQGNSA. The CDR3 is made up of 14 amino acids. V gave up 2 bases and J gave up 8 bases, with 13 bases separating them. The CDR3 sequence: CASSLLGAGEPQHF. The CDR3 nucleotides are TGTGCCAGCAGCTTATTGGGCGCGGGTGAGCCCCAGCATTTT. Variable domain in full (rest from reference TRBV7-2 and TRBJ1-5): GAGVSQSPSNKVTEKGKDVELRCDPISGHTALYWYRQSLGQGLEFLIYFQGNSAPDKSGLPSDRFSAERTGGSVSTLTIQRTQQEDSAVYLCASSLLGAGEPQHFGDGTRLSIL.

The V and J genes are TRBV28 and TRBJ2-7, with D tentatively TRBD1 or TRBD2 (5 bases each). V was cut by 8 bases and J by 4 bases, with 15 bases left in between. CDR1 and CDR2 from the germline V gene are MDHEN and SYDVKM. This CDR3 is built from 13 residues. The CDR3 reads CASWGTGYYEQYF. CDR3 DNA sequence: TGTGCCAGCTGGGGGACCGGATATTACGAGCAGTACTTC.

At least ten counts were recorded for this clonotype. This chain connects TRBV7-9 to TRBJ2-1; 11 bases line up with TRBD2. This CDR3 spans 17 amino acids. Germline assignment: CDR1 SEHNR and CDR2 FQNEAQ (reference sequence). The trim removed 0 bases at V and 8 bases at J, leaving 9 bases unmatched. This chain's CDR3 is CASSLAVGSGGGYEQFF. CDR3 DNA: TGTGCCAGCAGCTTAGCGGTCGGTAGCGGGGGGGGATATGAGCAGTTCTTC.

This clonotype was seen repeatedly, ten times or more. The chain uses TRBV7-2 and TRBJ2-7, with unresolved D. The germline CDR1 and CDR2 sequences are SGHTA and FQGNSA. Trimming stripped 5 bases from V and 7 bases from J, with 9 bases between. The CDR3 length is 11 residues. CDR3: CASSRNSEQYF. CDR3 DNA: TGTGCCAGCAGCCGAAACTCTGAGCAGTACTTC.

The V and J genes are TRBV4-1 and TRBJ2-7; a weak D match, TRBD2 (6 bases). CDR1 MGHRA and CDR2 YSYEKL come from the germline V gene. V lost 1 base and J 3 bases, leaving 13 bases between the germline ends. The CDR3 runs 15 residues. The CDR3 loop reads CASSQGLAADYEQYF. The DNA of the CDR3 is TGCGCCAGCAGCCAAGGATTAGCGGCCGACTACGAGCAGTACTTC.

This clonotype was seen at least ten times. This rearrangement joins TRBV6-2 or TRBV6-3 to TRBJ2-1; 7 positions match TRBD1. Germline CDR1 is MNHEY and CDR2 is SVGEGT. J gave up 6 bases and V 9 bases, and 8 bases lay outside the gene matches. The CDR3 contains 13 residues. For the CDR3, the DNA is TGTGCCAGTCGGAGACAGGGCTCCAATGAGCAGTTCTTC. Translated: CASRRQGSNEQFF.

At least ten counts were recorded for this clonotype. The chain recombines TRBV5-1 with TRBJ1-2; a possible D gene is TRBD1 (5 bases). V was clipped by 0 bases and J by 0 bases, with 9 bases between them. Germline CDR1 SGHRS, CDR2 YFSETQ. There are 15 residues in the CDR3. CDR3 in amino acids: CASSLDGGSNYGYTF. The CDR3 DNA follows: TGCGCCAGCAGCTTGGACGGGGGATCTAACTATGGCTACACCTTC.

This clonotype was seen only a few times. This chain links TRBV10-2 with TRBJ2-5; D call uncertain. The CDR3 contains 14 residues. Germline-derived CDR1 and CDR2 are WSHSY and SAAADI. Between the trimmed V and J ends, which lost 7 bases and 1 base, there was a span of 13 bases. CDR3 DNA: TGCGCCAGCAATAGGATAGGTTTCCAAGAGACCCAGTACTTC. Residues: CASNRIGFQETQYF.

This clonotype was seen ten or more times. The rearrangement uses TRBV2 and TRBJ1-5; 8 bases fit TRBD1. The CDR3 covers 15 residues. The ends lost 8 bases at V and 0 bases at J; junction bases unmatched: 6. Looked up from germline, CDR1 is SNHLY and CDR2 is FYNNEI. CDR3 loop: CASGAGGHSNQPQHF. In nucleotides, the CDR3 is TGTGCCAGCGGGGCAGGGGGCCATAGCAATCAGCCCCAGCATTTT.

V usage is TRBV6-1 and J usage is TRBJ2-1; 8 bases map to TRBD2. After removal of 2 bases from V and 9 bases from J, the junction contained 6 bases not matched to a gene. CDR3 length equals 14 residues. Germline V gene sequence: CDR1 MNHNS, CDR2 SASEGT. CDR3 sequence reads: CASSERGGRGEQFF. The DNA of the CDR3 is TGTGCCAGCAGTGAACGGGGGGGCCGCGGTGAGCAGTTCTTC.

This clonotype occurred many times. J is TRBJ2-5 and V is TRBV15, with TRBD2 matching 9 bases. The CDR3 spans 17 residues. Germline CDR1 LNHNV, CDR2 YYDKDF (reference sequence). The V and J ends lost 1 base and 1 base, in that order; junction bases with no gene match: 7. This chain's CDR3 is CATSRGQTSGAQETQYF. The DNA of the CDR3 is TGTGCCACCAGCAGAGGACAGACTAGCGGAGCCCAAGAGACCCAGTACTTC. Full variable domain (remainder filled in from reference TRBV15 and TRBJ2-5): DAMVIQNPRYQVTQFGKPVTLSCSQTLNHNVMYWYQQKSSQAPKLLFHYYDKDFNNEADTPDNFQSRRPNTSFCFLDIRSPGLGDTAMYLCATSRGQTSGAQETQYFGPGTRLLVL.

This clonotype was seen a handful of times. This sequence joins TRBV19 and TRBJ2-7, with 11 bases fitting TRBD2. Germline V lookup: CDR1 LNHDA, CDR2 SQIVND (reference sequence). With V trimmed by 3 bases and J by 0 bases, 1 base remained unmatched. CDR3 length equals 15 residues. The DNA of the CDR3 is TGTGCCAGTAGTATGGGACTAGCGGCCTCCTACGAGCAGTACTTC. Its protein is CASSMGLAASYEQYF.

This clonotype was found many times. A clone one base away is much larger, so this may be a read error. The CDR3 bases are TGTGCCACCAGCAGCCCCTGGGGGGGAAGCACCGGGGAGCGGTTTTTT. It encodes CATSSPWGGSTGERFF. This chain joins TRBV15 and TRBJ2-2, with 7 bases that match TRBD2. The CDR3 loop spans 16 amino acids. Germline CDR1 LNHNV, CDR2 YYDKDF (reference sequence).

This clonotype was seen at least ten times. The rearrangement uses TRBV2 and TRBJ1-2, with D perhaps matching TRBD1 (5 bases). The CDR3 contains 13 residues. The V end was cut by 4 bases, the J end by 6 bases, with 12 bases between. Germline V gives CDR1 SNHLY, CDR2 FYNNEI. The CDR3 nucleotides read TGTGCCAGCAGTGGCCCAGGGATGGATGGCTACACCTTC. Translation gives CASSGPGMDGYTF.

A note on this clonotype: One base away lies a much larger clone, so this may be a sequencing read error. V is TRBV20-1 and J is TRBJ2-1; D ambiguous. The CDR3 sequence is 14 residues long. V lost 0 bases to trimming and J lost 5 bases, with 11 bases between them. CDR1 and CDR2 from the germline V gene are DFQATT and SNEGSKA (reference sequence). The CDR3 DNA reads as TGCAGTGCTAGAGATCCAGGCGGAAACAATGAGCAGTTCTTC. Amino acid sequence: CSARDPGGNNEQFF.

The gene calls are TRBV7-8 and TRBJ1-1; D remains ambiguous. This CDR3 has 16 amino acids. V dropped 1 base and J dropped 0 bases, with 12 bases sitting between them. The germline CDR1 and CDR2 sequences are SGHVS and FQNEAQ. For the CDR3, the DNA is TGTGCCAGCAGCTTAGGAGGGTCGCAGTTGAACACTGAAGCTTTCTTT. Protein: CASSLGGSQLNTEAFF.